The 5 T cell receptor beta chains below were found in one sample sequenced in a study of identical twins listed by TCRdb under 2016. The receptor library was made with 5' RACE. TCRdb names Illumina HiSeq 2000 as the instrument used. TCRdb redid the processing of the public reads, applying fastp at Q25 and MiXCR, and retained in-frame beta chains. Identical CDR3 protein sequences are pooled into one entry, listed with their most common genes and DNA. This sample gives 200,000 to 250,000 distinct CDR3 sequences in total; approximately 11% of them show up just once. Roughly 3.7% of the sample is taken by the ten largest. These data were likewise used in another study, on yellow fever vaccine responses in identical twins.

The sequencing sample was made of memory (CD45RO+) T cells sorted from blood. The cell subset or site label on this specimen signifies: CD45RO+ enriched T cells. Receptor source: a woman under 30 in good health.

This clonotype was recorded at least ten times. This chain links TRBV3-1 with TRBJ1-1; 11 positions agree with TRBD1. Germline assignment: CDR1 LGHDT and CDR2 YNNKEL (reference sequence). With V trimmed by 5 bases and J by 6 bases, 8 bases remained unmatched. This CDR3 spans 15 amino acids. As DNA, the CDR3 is TGTGCCAGCAGCTTCCGGGACAGGGGGAGATCTGAAGCTTTCTTT. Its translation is CASSFRDRGRSEAFF.

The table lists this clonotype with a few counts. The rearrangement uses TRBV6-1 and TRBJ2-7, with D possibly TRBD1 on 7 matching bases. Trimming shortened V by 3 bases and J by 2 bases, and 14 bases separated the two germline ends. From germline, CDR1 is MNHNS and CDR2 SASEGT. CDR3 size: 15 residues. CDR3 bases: TGTGCCAGCAGTGATGGTGGCAGGGGGGCCTACGAGCAGTACTTC. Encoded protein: CASSDGGRGAYEQYF.

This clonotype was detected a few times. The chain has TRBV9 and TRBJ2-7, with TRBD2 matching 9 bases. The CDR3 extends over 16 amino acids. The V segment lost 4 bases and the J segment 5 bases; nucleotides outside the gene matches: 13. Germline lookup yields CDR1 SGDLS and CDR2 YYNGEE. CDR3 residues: CASSQKAGGARDEQYF. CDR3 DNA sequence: TGTGCCAGCAGCCAGAAAGCGGGGGGCGCTAGGGACGAGCAGTACTTC.

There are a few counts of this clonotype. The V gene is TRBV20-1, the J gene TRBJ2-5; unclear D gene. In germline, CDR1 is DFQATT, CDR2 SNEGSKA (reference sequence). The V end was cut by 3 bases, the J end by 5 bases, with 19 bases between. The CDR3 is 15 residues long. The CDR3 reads CSARGSSGAFETQYF. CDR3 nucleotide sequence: TGCAGTGCTAGGGGGTCTTCAGGAGCCTTTGAGACCCAGTACTTC.

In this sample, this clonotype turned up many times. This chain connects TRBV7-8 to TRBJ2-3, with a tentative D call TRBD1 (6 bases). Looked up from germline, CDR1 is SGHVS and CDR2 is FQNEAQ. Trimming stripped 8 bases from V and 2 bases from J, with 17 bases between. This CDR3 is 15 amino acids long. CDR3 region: CASVSPRDNTDTQYF. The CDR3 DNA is TGTGCCAGCGTCAGTCCCCGGGACAACACAGATACGCAGTATTTT.